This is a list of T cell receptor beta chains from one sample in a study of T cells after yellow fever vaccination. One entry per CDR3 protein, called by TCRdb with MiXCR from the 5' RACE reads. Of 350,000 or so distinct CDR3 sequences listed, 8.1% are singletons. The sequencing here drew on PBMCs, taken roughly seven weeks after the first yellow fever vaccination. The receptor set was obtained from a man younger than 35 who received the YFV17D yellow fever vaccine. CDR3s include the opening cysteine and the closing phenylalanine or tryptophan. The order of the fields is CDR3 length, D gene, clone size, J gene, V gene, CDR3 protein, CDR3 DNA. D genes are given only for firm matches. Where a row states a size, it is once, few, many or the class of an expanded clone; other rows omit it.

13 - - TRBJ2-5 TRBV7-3 CASSLWGQETQYF TGTGCCAGCAGCTTATGGGGGCAAGAGACCCAGTACTTC
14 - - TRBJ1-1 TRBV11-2 CASSFTGRDTEAFF TGTGCCAGCAGCTTTACGGGGCGAGACACTGAAGCTTTCTTT
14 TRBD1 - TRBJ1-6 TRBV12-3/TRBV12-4 CASSPGTGVSPLHF TGTGCCAGCAGTCCCGGGACAGGGGTCTCACCCCTCCACTTT
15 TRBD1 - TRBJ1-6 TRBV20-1 CSARTGGGLGSPLHF TGCAGTGCACGGACAGGGGGCGGTTTGGGTTCACCCCTCCACTTT
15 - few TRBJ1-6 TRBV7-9 CASSNRVGDNSPLHF TGTGCCAGCAGCAACAGGGTGGGGGATAATTCACCCCTCCACTTT
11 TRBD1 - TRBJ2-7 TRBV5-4 CASSGQGNQYF TGTGCCAGCAGCGGACAGGGGAATCAGTACTTC
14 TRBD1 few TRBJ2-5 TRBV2 CASSTDRGEETQYF TGTGCCAGCAGTACCGACAGGGGGGAAGAGACCCAGTACTTC
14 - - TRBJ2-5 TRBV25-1 CASSGRQAGETQYF TGTGCCAGCAGTGGACGGCAGGCAGGAGAGACCCAGTACTTC
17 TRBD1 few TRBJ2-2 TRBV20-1 CSARDTQRQGYTGELFF TGCAGTGCTAGAGATACCCAGCGACAGGGATACACCGGGGAGCTGTTTTTT
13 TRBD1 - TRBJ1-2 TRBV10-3 CAISGRGPYGYTF TGTGCCATCAGTGGCAGGGGGCCTTATGGCTACACCTTC
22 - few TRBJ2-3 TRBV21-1 CASSKASELAGEPPGLTDTQYF TGTGCCAGCAGCAAAGCCTCTGAACTAGCGGGGGAACCGCCTGGCCTCACAGATACGCAGTATTTT